Given below is one TCR beta chain in context. The target antigen is unknown. The PCR used 60 Vbeta and 13 Jbeta primers. Assay used: immunoSEQ multiplex PCR; TCRdb lists only in-frame clones, some missing. The repertoire holds 95,000 to 100,000 clones, with roughly 80% as singletons. Germline assignment: CDR1 SGHTA and CDR2 FQGTGA. With 2 bases clipped from V and 2 bases from J, the junction kept 7 bases outside the gene matches. This CDR3 is 16 amino acids long. All the people who gave samples were healthy bone marrow donors. The record originates from a study of cytomegalovirus exposure and HLA in healthy donors. On the study more broadly: Some 180 million T cells yielded some 120 million unique TCR beta sequences in earlier analysis.

The study, taken as a whole, reports: Confirmation in vitro established that a few CMV-associated chains were specific for CMV antigens. A later analysis linked some 18,000 TCR beta sequences to HLA alleles at 0.05 false discovery rate.

The TCR sequence derives from a female donor in good health and CMV-seronegative. The specimen was PBMCs. The V call is TRBV7-3, the J call TRBJ2-3; TRBD1 matches at 7 bases. The chain's CDR3 is CASSLGTVNPTDTQYF. DNA for the CDR3: TGTGCCAGCAGCTTAGGGACAGTAAATCCCACAGATACGCAGTATTTT.